Detailed here is one T cell receptor (beta chain). Antigen unknown. Assay: immunoSEQ multiplex PCR; the TCRdb copy retains only in-frame clones and omits some. This sample carries about 680,000 clones, 89% of them seen once, and the ten largest clones take approximately 1.5%. V lost 3 bases, J lost 7 bases, and 24 bases lay in between. CDR3 length equals 18 residues. Per the germline V gene, CDR1 is MNHEY and CDR2 is SMNVEV (reference sequence). Described treatment: roughly 20 received Ad26.COV2.S at low or high dose, single or two shots; about 5 received placebo; per-sample allocation not given. After the first vaccine or placebo injection, samples were drawn on day 63. The data are from a study of Ad26.COV2.S vaccination and SARS-CoV-2 variants. Notes on the study in general: There was a possibility that the TCR breadth and depth analyses underestimated total T cell responses. Spike-specific CD8+ and CD4+ T cell responses reportedly showed substantial breadth after vaccination. Individuals receiving vaccine had higher spike-specific TCR breadth than placebo recipients did.

This TCR was sampled from a person between 18 and 65 years old who received the Ad26.COV2.S COVID-19 vaccine or a placebo. The chain couples TRBV27 to TRBJ1-4, with D possibly TRBD1 on 6 matching bases. The material sequenced was peripheral blood, taken in a trial of Ad26.COV2.S vaccine versus placebo. The CDR3 spells CASSFRVRPQGSSEKLFF. CDR3 nucleotide sequence: TGTGCCAGCAGTTTCAGGGTCCGGCCACAGGGTTCGAGTGAAAAACTGTTTTTT.